The 8 T cell receptor beta chains below all came from one sample that was sequenced in a study of blood T cell repertoires in COVID-19. This table comes from immunoSEQ multiplex PCR, and its TCRdb copy is limited to in-frame clones, with some not included. The sample consists of tens of thousands of clones, around 90% of them appearing once. Source material: peripheral blood. The receptors here all came from an elderly woman with active or convalescent COVID-19.

The rearrangement uses TRBV4-3 and TRBJ2-7; D remains ambiguous. V lost 4 bases, J lost 0 bases, and 16 bases lay in between. The CDR3 totals 16 residues. Germline CDR1 and CDR2: LGHNA and YSLEER. The CDR3 DNA reads as TGCGCCAGCAGCCCATCAGGCCACCCCAGCTCCTACGAGCAGTACTTC. Translating gives CASSPSGHPSSYEQYF.

The chain recombines TRBV2 with TRBJ2-5, with TRBD1 as a possible D gene (5 bases). Germline CDR1 reads SNHLY; CDR2 reads FYNNEI. This CDR3 spans 13 amino acids. Trimming cost V 6 bases and J 4 bases, with 12 bases left between them. The CDR3 DNA follows: TGTGCCAGCAGAAGGGGCGCACTAGAGACCCAGTACTTC. Residues: CASRRGALETQYF.

V gene TRBV5-5 combines with J gene TRBJ2-1, with 12 nucleotides matching TRBD2. The CDR3 runs 16 residues. The ends lost 2 bases at V and 5 bases at J; junction bases unmatched: 5. CDR1 SGHKS and CDR2 YYEKEE come from the germline V gene (reference sequence). Written as DNA, the CDR3 is TGTGCCAGCAGCTTTTTCGGACTAGCGGGAAACAATGAGCAGTTCTTC. It encodes CASSFFGLAGNNEQFF.

V gene TRBV3-1 (or the pseudogene TRBV3-2) combines with J gene TRBJ1-6; TRBD1 matches 7 bases. Germline V gives CDR1 LGHDT, CDR2 YNNKEL (reference sequence). This CDR3 comprises 15 residues. Trimming at V came to 6 bases and at J to 7 bases, leaving 9 bases not matched to a gene. The CDR3 loop is CASRIQGNLNSPLHF. The CDR3 bases are TGTGCCAGCAGGATACAGGGGAATCTGAATTCACCCCTCCACTTT.

This rearrangement joins TRBV4-1 to TRBJ1-1, with 10 bases matching TRBD1. The junction had 6 bases not matched to a gene; V was cut back by 4 bases and J by 4 bases. From germline, CDR1 is MGHRA and CDR2 YSYEKL. The CDR3 runs to 15 residues. As DNA, the CDR3 is TGCGCCAGCAGCCCCGACAGGGGGCGGGCCACTGAAGCTTTCTTT. Protein: CASSPDRGRATEAFF.

The V and J genes are TRBV30 and TRBJ2-7, with D possibly TRBD2 on 6 matching bases. V was shortened by 2 bases and J by 5 bases, with 13 bases between the two germline ends. CDR1 is GTSNPN, CDR2 SVGIG, per germline (reference sequence). This CDR3 has 13 amino acids. CDR3 region: CAWSPLQRDEQYF. DNA for the CDR3: TGTGCCTGGAGTCCCCTCCAGCGGGACGAGCAGTACTTC. Complete variable domain (other parts from reference TRBV30 and TRBJ2-7): SQTIHQWPATLVQPVGSPLSLECTVEGTSNPNLYWYRQAAGRGLQLLFYSVGIGQISSEVPQNLSASRPQDRQFILSSKKLLLSDSGFYLCAWSPLQRDEQYFGPGTRLTVT.

V usage is TRBV5-1 and J usage is TRBJ2-1, with TRBD2 matching 12 bases. J was trimmed by 15 bases and V by 0 bases; bases with no gene match: 4. Germline CDR1 SGHRS, CDR2 YFSETQ. This CDR3 has 13 residues. The CDR3 spells CASSLGLAGARFF. The CDR3 region has the DNA TGCGCCAGCAGCTTGGGACTAGCGGGGGCCCGGTTCTTC.

The V and J genes are TRBV12-3 or TRBV12-4 and TRBJ1-2, with D maybe TRBD1 (6 bases). CDR3 length: 13 residues. V lost 2 bases, J lost 6 bases, and 10 bases lay in between. CDR3 coding DNA: TGTGCCAGCAGTTTAACAGGGACGGATGGCTACACCTTC. As protein: CASSLTGTDGYTF.